These T cell receptor beta chains were read from a single sample in a study of PD-1 blockade in classical Hodgkin lymphoma. Sequencing was performed with immunoSEQ multiplex PCR; in TCRdb, only in-frame clones are kept and a portion is missing. This table holds just under 65,000 clones, approximately 90% found once. The material sequenced was peripheral blood mononuclear cells (PBMCs), taken before the fourth cycle of nivolumab. The receptors here all came from a human donor with classical Hodgkin lymphoma. Each CDR3 is given with its conserved first and last residue. Fields, in order: D gene, clone size, V gene, J gene, CDR3 DNA, CDR3 protein. A D gene is named only where the DNA matches it firmly. Clone size appears in some rows only: once, few, many, or a class for an expanded clone.

d_gene: .
abundance: .
v_gene: TRBV27
j_gene: TRBJ2-1
CDR3nt: TGTGCCAGCAGTTCAAGTTCCAGCGCCTACAATGAGCAGTTCTTC
CDR3aa: CASSSSSSAYNEQFF

d_gene: .
abundance: .
v_gene: TRBV5-1
j_gene: TRBJ2-5
CDR3nt: TGCGCCAGCACCCTGGAGTGGGCCTCCGGAGGAACGGAGACCCAGTACTTC
CDR3aa: CASTLEWASGGTETQYF

d_gene: .
abundance: .
v_gene: TRBV2
j_gene: TRBJ1-4
CDR3nt: TGTGCCAGCAGTGCCCGGATTGCCACCAATGAAAAACTGTTTTTT
CDR3aa: CASSARIATNEKLFF

d_gene: TRBD1
abundance: .
v_gene: TRBV28
j_gene: TRBJ1-2
CDR3nt: TGTGCCAGCAGTTTTTCTGACAGGGACAGTGGCTACACCTTC
CDR3aa: CASSFSDRDSGYTF

d_gene: .
abundance: .
v_gene: TRBV11-2
j_gene: TRBJ2-7
CDR3nt: TGTGCCAGCAGCGCTTTTCTCCGGGAGCAGTACTTC
CDR3aa: CASSAFLREQYF

d_gene: .
abundance: few
v_gene: TRBV25-1
j_gene: TRBJ1-1
CDR3nt: TGTGCCAGCAGTGAAAGGGGGTTCACTGAAGCTTTCTTT
CDR3aa: CASSERGFTEAFF

d_gene: TRBD1
abundance: .
v_gene: TRBV27
j_gene: TRBJ2-7
CDR3nt: TGTGCCAGTCGACAGGGGCGTTACTACGAGCAGTACTTC
CDR3aa: CASRQGRYYEQYF

d_gene: TRBD1
abundance: .
v_gene: TRBV28
j_gene: TRBJ2-7
CDR3nt: TGTGCCAGCCGAAGGAAACAGGGGGCTTACCCCTACGAGCAGTACTTC
CDR3aa: CASRRKQGAYPYEQYF

d_gene: TRBD2
abundance: .
v_gene: TRBV5-4
j_gene: TRBJ2-3
CDR3nt: TGTGCCAGCAGCTTGGCGAGGCCTAGCGGGGGGACAGATACGCAGTATTTT
CDR3aa: CASSLARPSGGTDTQYF

d_gene: .
abundance: .
v_gene: TRBV7-6
j_gene: TRBJ1-1
CDR3nt: TGTGCCAGCAGCTTGCACGACAGTACCCAGTACCCAAGATCGGCTTTCTTT
CDR3aa: CASSLHDSTQYPRSAFF

d_gene: TRBD1
abundance: .
v_gene: TRBV28
j_gene: TRBJ1-4
CDR3nt: TGTGCCAGCAGTTTAACAGGGGGCGTGTTGAAACTGTTTTTT
CDR3aa: CASSLTGGVLKLFF

d_gene: TRBD1
abundance: .
v_gene: TRBV18
j_gene: TRBJ2-7
CDR3nt: TGTGCCAGCTCACCACCCCAGGGGGCCTCCTACGAGCAGTACTTC
CDR3aa: CASSPPQGASYEQYF

d_gene: .
abundance: .
v_gene: TRBV6-5
j_gene: TRBJ2-7
CDR3nt: TGTGCCAGCAGGCGCAGTCAGACCTCTGACGAGCAGTACTTC
CDR3aa: CASRRSQTSDEQYF

d_gene: .
abundance: .
v_gene: TRBV11-2
j_gene: TRBJ2-7
CDR3nt: TGTGCCAGCAGCTTCCTAGGACAGACCTACGAGCAGTACTTC
CDR3aa: CASSFLGQTYEQYF

d_gene: TRBD1
abundance: .
v_gene: TRBV20-1
j_gene: TRBJ1-1
CDR3nt: TGCAGTGCTAGAGGGGACAGGGGAGCTTTCTTT
CDR3aa: CSARGDRGAFF

d_gene: .
abundance: .
v_gene: TRBV2
j_gene: TRBJ2-5
CDR3nt: TGTGCCACCATCGGAACATGGGGGGCCCAAGAGACCCAGTACTTC
CDR3aa: CATIGTWGAQETQYF

d_gene: TRBD2
abundance: .
v_gene: TRBV7-2
j_gene: TRBJ2-7
CDR3nt: TGTGCCAGCAGCTCCCCCACTAGCGGATACTCCTACGAGCAGTACTTC
CDR3aa: CASSSPTSGYSYEQYF

d_gene: .
abundance: .
v_gene: TRBV5-6
j_gene: TRBJ1-2
CDR3nt: TGTGCCAGCAGCTCGGGGGAGGTCTATGGCTACACCTTC
CDR3aa: CASSSGEVYGYTF

d_gene: .
abundance: .
v_gene: TRBV15
j_gene: TRBJ1-5
CDR3nt: TGTGCCACCAGCAAAGAAAAAGGAGGCTATCAGCCCCAGCATTTT
CDR3aa: CATSKEKGGYQPQHF

d_gene: TRBD1
abundance: .
v_gene: TRBV6-1
j_gene: TRBJ1-1
CDR3nt: TGTGCCAGCAGTGCTCAGGGGGCAACTGAAGCTTTCTTT
CDR3aa: CASSAQGATEAFF

d_gene: .
abundance: .
v_gene: TRBV18
j_gene: TRBJ2-3
CDR3nt: TGTGCCAGCTCACCCGGGCTAGCAGCAGATACGCAGTATTTT
CDR3aa: CASSPGLAADTQYF

d_gene: .
abundance: .
v_gene: TRBV28
j_gene: TRBJ2-5
CDR3nt: TGTGCCAGCAGTACCGGGCCTCGAGGGGAGACCCAGTACTTC
CDR3aa: CASSTGPRGETQYF

d_gene: .
abundance: .
v_gene: TRBV5-1
j_gene: TRBJ1-2
CDR3nt: TGCGCCAGCGCCCCGGGACAACCTAACTATGGCTACACCTTC
CDR3aa: CASAPGQPNYGYTF

d_gene: TRBD2
abundance: .
v_gene: TRBV7-3
j_gene: TRBJ2-3
CDR3nt: TGTGCCAGCAGCTTAGGGCTAGCGGGGTTCACAGATACGCAGTATTTT
CDR3aa: CASSLGLAGFTDTQYF

d_gene: .
abundance: once
v_gene: TRBV18
j_gene: TRBJ2-3
CDR3nt: TGTGCCAGCTCACGAAGGGGCGGTGGCGGGGCGATCATACCGACAGATACGCAGTATTTT
CDR3aa: CASSRRGGGGAIIPTDTQYF

d_gene: .
abundance: .
v_gene: TRBV4-1
j_gene: TRBJ2-3
CDR3nt: TGCGCCAGCAGCCAAGAACCCGGGGATGGGGATACGCAGTATTTT
CDR3aa: CASSQEPGDGDTQYF

d_gene: TRBD2
abundance: .
v_gene: TRBV7-9
j_gene: TRBJ2-5
CDR3nt: TGTGCCAGCAGCTTAAAGGCTCTAGCGGGTTCAGAGACCCAGTACTTC
CDR3aa: CASSLKALAGSETQYF

d_gene: .
abundance: .
v_gene: TRBV6-1
j_gene: TRBJ2-2
CDR3nt: TGTGCCAGCAGTCTACGAACCGGGACCGGCGGGGAGCTGTTTTTT
CDR3aa: CASSLRTGTGGELFF

d_gene: TRBD1
abundance: .
v_gene: TRBV20-1
j_gene: TRBJ2-1
CDR3nt: TGCAGTGCTACACCGGGACAGGCATTCTTC
CDR3aa: CSATPGQAFF

d_gene: .
abundance: .
v_gene: TRBV11-2
j_gene: TRBJ2-1
CDR3nt: TGTGCCAGCAGCTTCTTACGGGGGTCCTACAATGAGCAGTTCTTC
CDR3aa: CASSFLRGSYNEQFF

d_gene: .
abundance: .
v_gene: TRBV28
j_gene: TRBJ2-3
CDR3nt: TGTGCCAGCAGTTTACCGCAGACGACAGATACGCAGTATTTT
CDR3aa: CASSLPQTTDTQYF

d_gene: TRBD1
abundance: once
v_gene: TRBV19
j_gene: TRBJ1-1
CDR3nt: TGTGCCAGTAGTCCGAGGACAGGGAGGGAAGCTTTCTTT
CDR3aa: CASSPRTGREAFF

d_gene: .
abundance: .
v_gene: TRBV19
j_gene: TRBJ2-5
CDR3nt: TGTGCCAGTAGCTCGCCGGGAAACCAAGAGACCCAGTACTTC
CDR3aa: CASSSPGNQETQYF

d_gene: TRBD2
abundance: .
v_gene: TRBV27
j_gene: TRBJ2-2
CDR3nt: TGTGCCAGCAGTCCTCGGACTAGCGCGAACACCGGGGAGCTGTTTTTT
CDR3aa: CASSPRTSANTGELFF

d_gene: TRBD1
abundance: many
v_gene: TRBV29-1
j_gene: TRBJ2-7
CDR3nt: TGCAGCGTGGAGGACAGGGGGCAACACGAGCAGTACTTC
CDR3aa: CSVEDRGQHEQYF

d_gene: .
abundance: .
v_gene: TRBV6-6
j_gene: TRBJ2-7
CDR3nt: TGTGCCAGCCTGGGATCGCCGGAGGAGCAGTACTTC
CDR3aa: CASLGSPEEQYF

d_gene: TRBD2
abundance: medium-sized
v_gene: TRBV2
j_gene: TRBJ2-5
CDR3nt: TGTGCCAGCAGTGAAGGGACTAGCGGCCAAGAGACCCAGTACTTC
CDR3aa: CASSEGTSGQETQYF

d_gene: .
abundance: .
v_gene: TRBV2
j_gene: TRBJ1-3
CDR3nt: TGTGCCAGCACTTCGGAACATTACTCTGGAAACACCATATATTTT
CDR3aa: CASTSEHYSGNTIYF

d_gene: .
abundance: .
v_gene: TRBV6-5
j_gene: TRBJ1-4
CDR3nt: TGTGCCAGCGGATGGACGAGGGCGGGTGAAAAACTGTTTTTT
CDR3aa: CASGWTRAGEKLFF

d_gene: TRBD1
abundance: once
v_gene: TRBV2
j_gene: TRBJ2-5
CDR3nt: TGTGCCAGCTATCGGACAGGGTATGAACCCCTCCAAGAGACCCAGTACTTC
CDR3aa: CASYRTGYEPLQETQYF

d_gene: TRBD1
abundance: .
v_gene: TRBV2
j_gene: TRBJ1-6
CDR3nt: TGTGCCAGCAGTTTACAGGGGGCAAGTTCACCCCTCCACTTT
CDR3aa: CASSLQGASSPLHF

d_gene: .
abundance: .
v_gene: TRBV27
j_gene: TRBJ1-2
CDR3nt: TGTGCCAGCAGCCCATCAGGATTCAGGGGCTACACCTTC
CDR3aa: CASSPSGFRGYTF

d_gene: .
abundance: few
v_gene: TRBV6-5
j_gene: TRBJ1-5
CDR3nt: TGTGCCAGCAGTTACTCATCCGACACCAATCAGCCCCAGCATTTT
CDR3aa: CASSYSSDTNQPQHF

d_gene: .
abundance: .
v_gene: TRBV5-6
j_gene: TRBJ1-2
CDR3nt: TGTGCCAGCAGCTTGAGGTTACTACCCCCCCTACTATGGTATGGCTACACCTTC
CDR3aa: CASSLRLLPPLLWYGYTF